This TCR beta chain was captured by sequencing in a study of tumor-infiltrating lymphocytes in primary liver carcinoma. Study background: Men as well as women, aged 30 to 69 years, made up the patients. Each sample had roughly 3.65 to 7.13 million productive TCRbeta reads regardless of tissue type.

Priming with a constant-region primer yielded TCR beta cDNA from roughly 500 ng total RNA. The TCR beta library was amplified through three nested multiplex PCR rounds in a modified ARM-PCR procedure. Primers for the first two PCR rounds were TRBV1-TRBV30 forward primers and a C-beta reverse primer (approximately 10 cycles per round). TCRdb re-called the multiplex PCR reads through MiXCR, storing one row per CDR3 protein. The sample consists of roughly 120,000 distinct CDR3 sequences, approximately 71% of them appearing once. DNA and RNA were both co-extracted from around 20-30 mg of bulk tissue that had not been sorted. V shed 9 bases, J shed 13 bases, and the junction held 16 bases outside the gene matches. CDR3 size: 15 residues. Germline V gene data show CDR1 as MNHNS and CDR2 as SASEGT.

The sequenced sample consisted of tumor-adjacent normal liver tissue. The V and J genes are TRBV6-1 and TRBJ2-1; 12 nucleotides match TRBD1. The source is a woman aged 55-70 years with primary liver carcinoma and hepatitis B virus infection. As DNA, the CDR3 is TGTGCCAGTCGAAATCCGGGACAGGGGGCGTCTGATCAGTTCTTC. Its translation: CASRNPGQGASDQFF.